This T cell receptor beta chain appears in the sequencing data of a study of blood T cell repertoires in COVID-19. The overall study: Material from acute and convalescent COVID-19 was sourced from the United States, Italy and Spain. T cells, B-cell-depleted T cells, or PBMCs provided the cDNA or gDNA that served as material.

Under the authors' procedure: It was from reference gene primer amplification that nucleated cell counts were estimated. Libraries were prepared by immunoSEQ multiplex PCR; TCRdb keeps only in-frame clonotypes and omits some of them. The V and J calls and clone size come from that table; D and trimming were worked out from the DNA. The table shows approximately 110,000 clones, with 80% to 85% occurring only once. V was clipped by 1 base and J by 7 bases; unmatched bases: 10. Germline CDR1 MNHNS, CDR2 SASEGT. The CDR3 covers 17 residues. This chain uses TRBV6-1 with TRBJ1-6, with TRBD1 matching over 7 bases. This TCR derives from a woman in her 70s with acute or convalescent COVID-19. The sequenced sample was peripheral blood. As DNA, the CDR3 is TGTGCCAGCAGTGAAGTTACAGGGGTCCTCGACAATTCACCCCTCCACTTT. Protein: CASSEVTGVLDNSPLHF.